Listed below are T cell receptor beta chains from one sample, sequenced in a study of shared clonotypes between healthy human individuals. The assay was immunoSEQ multiplex PCR, and TCRdb's table has in-frame clones only and misses some. The sample records roughly 2.5 million clones, approximately 94% being singletons. The sequencing sample was made of naive CD4+ T cells sorted from blood. These receptors all stem from a man younger than 35 in good health. The CDR3 runs from the conserved cysteine through the conserved F or W. Fields, in order: CDR3 protein, CDR3 DNA, clone size, V gene, D gene, J gene. D genes are given only for firm matches. The listing skips clone size in some rows; elsewhere it reads once, few, many or a size class.

CDR3aa: CASSGNSYEQFF
CDR3nt: TGTGCCAGCAGCGGCAACAGCTATGAGCAGTTCTTC
abundance: .
v_gene: TRBV5-4
d_gene: .
j_gene: TRBJ2-1

CDR3aa: CASSEGQLMNTEAFF
CDR3nt: TGTGCCAGCAGCGAGGGACAACTAATGAACACTGAAGCTTTCTTT
abundance: .
v_gene: TRBV11-2
d_gene: .
j_gene: TRBJ1-1

CDR3aa: CASSVAPGITYEQYF
CDR3nt: TGTGCCAGCAGCGTAGCTCCCGGGATCACCTACGAGCAGTACTTC
abundance: .
v_gene: TRBV9
d_gene: .
j_gene: TRBJ2-7

CDR3aa: CAWSVRTGQHF
CDR3nt: TGTGCCTGGAGTGTGAGGACAGGCCAGCACTTC
abundance: .
v_gene: TRBV30
d_gene: TRBD1
j_gene: TRBJ2-7

CDR3aa: CASSRGQGPYNEQFF
CDR3nt: TGTGCCAGCAGCAGAGGACAGGGGCCTTACAATGAGCAGTTCTTC
abundance: .
v_gene: TRBV7-2
d_gene: TRBD1
j_gene: TRBJ2-1

CDR3aa: CASSSPTGGATEAFF
CDR3nt: TGTGCCAGCAGCTCGCCAACAGGCGGGGCCACTGAAGCTTTCTTT
abundance: .
v_gene: TRBV7-8
d_gene: .
j_gene: TRBJ1-1

CDR3aa: CASSQAGVGSDTQYF
CDR3nt: TGCGCCAGCAGCCAAGCAGGGGTGGGTTCAGATACGCAGTATTTT
abundance: .
v_gene: TRBV4-3
d_gene: .
j_gene: TRBJ2-3

CDR3aa: CASTTLDGFYGYTF
CDR3nt: TGTGCCAGCACTACCCTGGACGGATTCTATGGCTACACCTTC
abundance: .
v_gene: TRBV28
d_gene: .
j_gene: TRBJ1-2

CDR3aa: CASSQDISYNEQFF
CDR3nt: TGCGCCAGCAGCCAAGATATATCATACAATGAGCAGTTCTTC
abundance: once
v_gene: TRBV4-1
d_gene: .
j_gene: TRBJ2-1

CDR3aa: CSVGGLLEGLFNEQFF
CDR3nt: TGCAGCGTTGGAGGGCTTTTAGAGGGTCTATTCAATGAGCAGTTCTTC
abundance: .
v_gene: TRBV29-1
d_gene: .
j_gene: TRBJ2-1

CDR3aa: CASSLALGTGLGTQYF
CDR3nt: TGTGCCAGCAGCTTAGCGCTCGGGACAGGGCTGGGGACCCAGTACTTC
abundance: .
v_gene: TRBV7-2
d_gene: TRBD1
j_gene: TRBJ2-5

CDR3aa: CASSHGTSGSLGGETQYF
CDR3nt: TGCGCCAGCAGCCATGGGACTAGCGGGAGCCTAGGCGGGGAGACCCAGTACTTC
abundance: .
v_gene: TRBV4-1
d_gene: TRBD2
j_gene: TRBJ2-5

CDR3aa: CASRELLQGTASGNTIYF
CDR3nt: TGTGCCAGCAGGGAGCTCCTTCAAGGGACGGCCTCTGGAAACACCATATATTTT
abundance: .
v_gene: TRBV2
d_gene: .
j_gene: TRBJ1-3

CDR3aa: CAWSVLTGYGDSPLHF
CDR3nt: TGTGCCTGGAGTGTATTAACAGGCTACGGGGATTCACCCCTCCACTTT
abundance: .
v_gene: TRBV30
d_gene: .
j_gene: TRBJ1-6

CDR3aa: CASRRGKNTEAFF
CDR3nt: TGTGCCAGCAGGAGGGGAAAGAACACTGAAGCTTTCTTT
abundance: .
v_gene: TRBV6-5
d_gene: .
j_gene: TRBJ1-1

CDR3aa: CASSQVLSSGSTGDTQYF
CDR3nt: TGCGCCAGCAGCCAAGTTCTCTCAAGCGGGAGTACTGGAGATACGCAGTATTTT
abundance: .
v_gene: TRBV4-3
d_gene: TRBD2
j_gene: TRBJ2-3

CDR3aa: CAWSAEYEQYF
CDR3nt: TGTGCCTGGAGTGCGGAATACGAGCAGTACTTC
abundance: .
v_gene: TRBV30
d_gene: .
j_gene: TRBJ2-7

CDR3aa: CASSPQLAGNTGELFF
CDR3nt: TGTGCCAGCTCACCTCAGCTAGCGGGGAACACCGGGGAGCTGTTTTTT
abundance: .
v_gene: TRBV18
d_gene: TRBD2
j_gene: TRBJ2-2

CDR3aa: CASSLAQTGVEAFF
CDR3nt: TGTGCCAGCAGCTTAGCCCAGACGGGGGTTGAAGCTTTCTTT
abundance: few
v_gene: TRBV11-2
d_gene: .
j_gene: TRBJ1-1

CDR3aa: CASSSTGDDYGYTF
CDR3nt: TGCGCCAGCAGCTCTACAGGGGATGACTATGGCTACACCTTC
abundance: .
v_gene: TRBV5-1
d_gene: TRBD1
j_gene: TRBJ1-2

CDR3aa: CASSEFWDYNEQFF
CDR3nt: TGTGCCAGCAGTGAGTTTTGGGACTACAATGAGCAGTTCTTC
abundance: .
v_gene: TRBV2
d_gene: .
j_gene: TRBJ2-1

CDR3aa: CASSLRSQETQYF
CDR3nt: TGTGCCAGCAGCTTGCGATCCCAAGAGACCCAGTACTTC
abundance: .
v_gene: TRBV5-4
d_gene: .
j_gene: TRBJ2-5

CDR3aa: CASRGGTNEKLFF
CDR3nt: TGTGCCAGCAGAGGCGGGACTAATGAAAAACTGTTTTTT
abundance: .
v_gene: TRBV2
d_gene: .
j_gene: TRBJ1-4